Reported below is one T cell receptor (beta chain). As yet, its antigen is unknown. This sample was included in a study of T-cell memory formation after mild COVID-19. Study summary: Each donor largely had its own TCR clusters.

V was clipped by 6 bases and J by 2 bases, with 13 bases between them. The CDR3 is 14 residues long. Germline assignment: CDR1 SGHAT and CDR2 FQNNGV. TCRdb re-analysed the 5' RACE reads in MiXCR, keeping a single row per CDR3 protein. The table has around 310,000 distinct CDR3 sequences, approximately 15% seen once. The study, taken as a whole, reports: Clones shrinking between day 15 and 85 showed a balanced CD4/CD8 split, and those that grew later tilted toward CD4+.

Sequenced input: PBMCs or a T cell subset sorted from them (not recorded which). This TCR came from a man younger than 35 who had mild COVID-19 (a few samples of this study predate the infection). Cell type and time point are not known. This chain joins TRBV11-2 and TRBJ1-2; D unclear. The CDR3 here is CASRDIGRNYGYTF. The CDR3 nucleotides are TGTGCCAGCAGAGATATAGGCAGAAACTATGGCTACACCTTC.